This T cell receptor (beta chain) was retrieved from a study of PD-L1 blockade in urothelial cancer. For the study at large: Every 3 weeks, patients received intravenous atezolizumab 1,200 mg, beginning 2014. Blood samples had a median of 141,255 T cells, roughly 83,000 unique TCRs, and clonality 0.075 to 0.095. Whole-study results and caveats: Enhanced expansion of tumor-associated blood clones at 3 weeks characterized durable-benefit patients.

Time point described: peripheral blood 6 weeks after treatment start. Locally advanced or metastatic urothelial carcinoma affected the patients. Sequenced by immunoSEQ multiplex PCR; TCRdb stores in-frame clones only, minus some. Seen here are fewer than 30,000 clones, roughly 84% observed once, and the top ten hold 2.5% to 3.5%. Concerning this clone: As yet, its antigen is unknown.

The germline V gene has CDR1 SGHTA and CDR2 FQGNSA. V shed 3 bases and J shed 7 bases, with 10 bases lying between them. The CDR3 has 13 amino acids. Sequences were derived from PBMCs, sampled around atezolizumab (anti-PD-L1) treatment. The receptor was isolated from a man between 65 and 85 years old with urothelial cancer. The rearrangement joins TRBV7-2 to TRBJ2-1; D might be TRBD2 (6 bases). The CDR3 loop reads CASSFPTRNEQFF. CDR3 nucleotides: TGTGCCAGCAGCTTCCCGACTAGGAATGAGCAGTTCTTC.